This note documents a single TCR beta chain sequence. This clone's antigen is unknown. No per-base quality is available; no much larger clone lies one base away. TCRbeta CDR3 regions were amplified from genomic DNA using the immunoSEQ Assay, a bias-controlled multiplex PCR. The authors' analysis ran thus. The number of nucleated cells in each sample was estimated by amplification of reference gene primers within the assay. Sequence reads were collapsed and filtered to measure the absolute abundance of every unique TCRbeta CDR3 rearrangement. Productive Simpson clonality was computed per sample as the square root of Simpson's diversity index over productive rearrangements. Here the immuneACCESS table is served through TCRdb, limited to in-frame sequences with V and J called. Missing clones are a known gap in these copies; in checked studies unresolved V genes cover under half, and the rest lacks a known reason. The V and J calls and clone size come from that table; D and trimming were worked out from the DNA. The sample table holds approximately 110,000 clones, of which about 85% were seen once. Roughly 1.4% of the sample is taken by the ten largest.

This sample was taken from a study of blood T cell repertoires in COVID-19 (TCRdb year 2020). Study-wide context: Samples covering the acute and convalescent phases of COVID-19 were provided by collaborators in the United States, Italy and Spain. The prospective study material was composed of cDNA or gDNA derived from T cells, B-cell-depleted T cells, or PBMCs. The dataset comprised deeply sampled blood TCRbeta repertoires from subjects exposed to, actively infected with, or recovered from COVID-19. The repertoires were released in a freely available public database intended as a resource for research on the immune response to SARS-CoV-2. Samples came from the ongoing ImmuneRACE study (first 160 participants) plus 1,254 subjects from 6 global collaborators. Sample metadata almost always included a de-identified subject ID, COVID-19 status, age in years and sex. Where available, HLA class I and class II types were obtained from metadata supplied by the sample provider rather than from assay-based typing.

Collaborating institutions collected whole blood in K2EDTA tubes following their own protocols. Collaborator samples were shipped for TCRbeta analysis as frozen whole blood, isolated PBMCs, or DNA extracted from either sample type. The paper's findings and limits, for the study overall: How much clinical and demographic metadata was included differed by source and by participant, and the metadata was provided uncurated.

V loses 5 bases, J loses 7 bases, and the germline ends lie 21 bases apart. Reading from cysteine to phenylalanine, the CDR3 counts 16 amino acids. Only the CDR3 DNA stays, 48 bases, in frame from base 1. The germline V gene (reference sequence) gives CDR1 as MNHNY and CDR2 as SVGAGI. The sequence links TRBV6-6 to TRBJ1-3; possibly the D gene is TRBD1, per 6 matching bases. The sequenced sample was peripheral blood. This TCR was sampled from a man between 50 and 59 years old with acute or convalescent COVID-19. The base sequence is TGTGCCAGCAGTCCCCCTGGCAGGGGAAAAACGAACACCATATATTTT. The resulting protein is CASSPPGRGKTNTIYF.